These 12 T cell receptor beta chains came from one sample sequenced in a study of response to subunit inactivated influenza vaccine. A single record per CDR3 protein comes from TCRdb applying MiXCR to the RT-PCR reads. The sample lists around 750,000 distinct CDR3 sequences, 21% occurring once. The specimen comprised PBMCs from blood, sampled roughly 5 days after vaccination. The receptors come from a man aged 50-60 years who received an inactivated influenza vaccine.

This clonotype has only a few counts. The chain's CDR3 is CSVGDRDYGYTF. CDR3 DNA sequence: TGCAGCGTTGGTGACAGGGACTATGGCTACACCTTC. This chain uses TRBV29-1 with TRBJ1-2; 7 positions agree with TRBD1. The germline V gene encodes CDR1 SQVTM and CDR2 ANQGSEA. J gave up 3 bases and V 4 bases, and 2 bases lay outside the gene matches. The length of the CDR3 is 12 residues. Drawing the rest from reference TRBV29-1 and TRBJ1-2, the complete variable domain is SAVISQKPSRDICQRGTSLTIQCQVDSQVTMMFWYRQQPGQSLTLIATANQGSEATYESGFVIDKFPISRPNLTFSTLTVSNMSPEDSSIYLCSVGDRDYGYTFGSGTRLTVV.

V and J are TRBV7-2 and TRBJ2-1, with 9 bases identical to TRBD2. The trim removed 9 bases at V and 5 bases at J, leaving 17 bases unmatched. Looked up from germline, CDR1 is SGHTA and CDR2 is FQGNSA. There are 17 residues in the CDR3. CDR3 nucleotide sequence: TGTGCCAGTTCTGGATTCGGCGGGAGGGCTCTTAACAATGAGCAGTTCTTC. Translation gives CASSGFGGRALNNEQFF.

This clonotype has just a few counts. V usage is TRBV4-2 and J usage is TRBJ2-2; TRBD2 agrees at 7 bases. The J segment lost 2 bases and the V segment lost 4 bases, leaving 7 bases of the junction unmatched. The length of the CDR3 is 16 residues. Germline V lookup: CDR1 LGHNA, CDR2 YNFKEQ. Here the CDR3 reads CASSPRLADNTGELFF. The CDR3 DNA reads TGTGCCAGCAGCCCCCGACTAGCCGATAACACCGGGGAGCTGTTTTTT.

This clonotype was observed a few times. The rearrangement uses TRBV15 and TRBJ2-2; D is undetermined. Deletions cut 8 bases from V and 5 bases from J, with 6 bases between. This CDR3 has 11 amino acids. Germline loops: CDR1 LNHNV, CDR2 YYDKDF (reference sequence). CDR3 in DNA: TGTGCCACCCTCAAAACCGGGGAGCTGTTTTTT. Translated, it gives CATLKTGELFF.

At least ten counts were recorded for this clonotype. This chain uses TRBV7-2 with TRBJ2-2; D may be TRBD1 or TRBD2 (6 bases each). The CDR3 contains 15 residues. V shed 3 bases and J shed 7 bases, with 15 bases lying between them. Germline loops: CDR1 SGHTA, CDR2 FQGNSA. The CDR3 sequence: CASSLGGTRGGELFF. CDR3 nucleotide sequence: TGTGCCAGCAGCTTGGGGGGCACGAGGGGCGGGGAGCTGTTTTTT.

The genes are TRBV7-2 and TRBJ2-7, with TRBD2 identical over 9 bases. V shed 5 bases, J shed 4 bases, and the junction held 12 bases outside the gene matches. Germline-derived CDR1 and CDR2 are SGHTA and FQGNSA. The CDR3 has 16 amino acids. The CDR3 loop reads CASSPRVSGGGYEQYF. DNA for the CDR3: TGTGCCAGCAGCCCCCGGGTTAGCGGGGGTGGGTACGAGCAGTACTTC.

The rearrangement links TRBV5-1 to TRBJ2-2; D gene ambiguous. This CDR3 has 13 residues. The V gene lost 4 bases and the J gene lost 4 bases, with 8 bases spanning the gap. Germline V lookup: CDR1 SGHRS, CDR2 YFSETQ. CDR3 amino acids: CASSVSITGELFF. The CDR3 nucleotides read TGCGCCAGCAGCGTGTCGATCACCGGGGAGCTGTTTTTT.

V gene TRBV9 combines with J gene TRBJ2-5; 11 nucleotides agree with TRBD1. Germline trimming cut 3 bases from V and 2 bases from J; bases unmatched to any gene: 9. CDR3 length: 17 residues. In germline, CDR1 is SGDLS, CDR2 YYNGEE. CDR3 sequence reads: CASSASAGQGVQETQYF. The CDR3 nucleotides read TGTGCCAGCAGCGCCTCGGCGGGACAGGGGGTACAAGAGACCCAGTACTTC.

The J gene is TRBJ2-7, the V gene TRBV6-2 or TRBV6-3; 9 positions match TRBD1. This CDR3 is built from 16 residues. Germline lookup yields CDR1 MNHEY and CDR2 SVGEGT. With V trimmed by 10 bases and J by 5 bases, 18 bases remained unmatched. The CDR3 bases are TGTGCCACCCGCGGTTTCACGCGGGACAGGGAGAACGAGCAGTACTTC. Its protein is CATRGFTRDRENEQYF.

This clonotype appeared a few times. The chain couples TRBV25-1 to TRBJ2-3, with TRBD2 matching over 14 bases. This CDR3 comprises 15 residues. Germline V gives CDR1 MGHDK, CDR2 SYGVNS. V shed 6 bases, J shed 4 bases, and the junction held 3 bases outside the gene matches. DNA of the CDR3: TGTGCCAGCAGGACTAGCGGGAGGGCCCCAGATACGCAGTATTTT. It specifies CASRTSGRAPDTQYF.

This clonotype has a count of ten or more. CDR3 nucleotides: TGCAGTGCTTCCTTAGCGGGAGGGGACAATGAGCAGTTCTTC. Its translation is CSASLAGGDNEQFF. The rearrangement joins TRBV20-1 to TRBJ2-1; 11 bases are shared with TRBD2. Trimming at V came to 5 bases and at J to 5 bases, leaving 5 bases not matched to a gene. Germline CDR1 DFQATT, CDR2 SNEGSKA (reference sequence). This CDR3 has 14 amino acids.

The rearrangement joins TRBV5-1 to TRBJ2-5; TRBD1 aligns across 8 bases. From germline, CDR1 is SGHRS and CDR2 YFSETQ. The CDR3 sequence is 15 residues long. The V gene end was trimmed by 4 bases and the J gene end by 2 bases; junction bases not matched to a gene: 7. The CDR3, as DNA: TGCGCCAGCAGCGTTGGGACAGGACCTCAAGAGACCCAGTACTTC. This codes for CASSVGTGPQETQYF.